The present entry profiles one T cell receptor beta chain with its context. The V and J ends lost 6 bases and 10 bases respectively, with 13 bases between them. This CDR3 is 13 amino acids long. This sample was included in a study of CD8+CD57+ T cells in acquired aplastic anemia. Template material for TCR beta VDJ and CDR3 profiling consisted of genomic DNA. One entry per CDR3 protein, called by TCRdb with MiXCR from the reads. In the table there are more than 150,000 distinct CDR3 sequences, 35% to 50% of which are singletons. This TCR was sampled from a human donor in good health. This chain uses TRBV12-3 or TRBV12-4 with TRBJ1-6; D is undetermined. The sequencing sample was made of sorted CD4+, CD8+, or CD8+CD57+ T cells (not recorded which) from PBMCs. CDR3 bases: TGTGCCAGCAGGCACAGCATGGGGTCACCCCTCCACTTT. Protein sequence: CASRHSMGSPLHF.